The sequence of this TCR beta chain was determined in a study of blood T cell repertoires in COVID-19 (dated by TCRdb to about 2020). Background for the entire study: Samples covering the acute and convalescent phases of COVID-19 were provided by collaborators in the United States, Italy and Spain. Samples were obtained from the ongoing ImmuneRACE study (first 160 participants) and from over a thousand subjects provided by 6 global collaborators. The repertoires were made available in a free public database intended to serve as a resource for research on the immune response to SARS-CoV-2. The dataset comprised deeply sampled blood TCRbeta repertoires from subjects exposed to, actively infected with, or recovered from COVID-19. A de-identified subject ID, COVID-19 status, age in years and sex were almost always included in the sample metadata. The material from the prospective study consisted of cDNA or gDNA derived from T cells, B-cell-depleted T cells, or PBMCs. Where available, HLA class I and class II types were obtained from metadata supplied by the sample provider rather than from assay-based typing. The full study reports these points: How much clinical and demographic metadata was included differed by source and by participant, and the metadata was provided uncurated.

TCRbeta CDR3 regions were amplified from genomic DNA using the immunoSEQ Assay, a bias-controlled multiplex PCR. The authors' pipeline ran thus. Nucleated cell counts per sample were estimated from amplification of reference gene primers within the assay. To quantify the absolute abundance of each unique TCRbeta CDR3 rearrangement, sequence reads were collapsed and filtered. For each sample, productive Simpson clonality was calculated as the square root of Simpson's diversity index over productive rearrangements. TCRdb provides this immuneACCESS table in a form limited to in-frame rearrangements. Some clones are lacking; in checked studies, under half of them reflect an unresolved V gene, and why the rest are absent is not known. V, J and clone size derive from that table, while D and trimming were established from the DNA sequence. Present in this sample are fewer than 50,000 clones, approximately 80% of which were seen just once. The biggest ten clones account for 4.5% to 5.5% of the sample.

V loses 5 bases of germline sequence and J loses 1 base, and the interval between the two ends is 15 bases. The CDR3 measures 16 amino acids from cysteine to phenylalanine. Only CDR3 DNA remains: 48 bases, in frame from the first base. The germline V gene provides CDR1 SGHVS and CDR2 FNYEAQ. A word on this clone: It lacks a known antigen. The input lacks base qualities; no much larger clone sits a single base away.

Each collaborating institution followed its own protocols to collect whole blood in K2EDTA tubes. For TCRbeta analysis, collaborators shipped samples in one of three forms: frozen whole blood, isolated PBMCs, or DNA extracted from either of those sample types. This clonotype originated in a man between 45 and 60 years old with active COVID-19. Source material: peripheral blood. The rearrangement joined TRBV7-6 to TRBJ1-3, with an unclear D gene assignment. The CDR3 corresponds to CASSINPGLSGNTIYF. The nucleotide sequence reads as follows: TGTGCCAGCAGCATAAACCCCGGACTTTCTGGAAACACCATATATTTT.